This T cell receptor beta chain stems from a study of blood T cell repertoires in COVID-19. The data were produced by immunoSEQ multiplex PCR, yet TCRdb's version contains in-frame clones alone and is incomplete. The sample includes about 230,000 clones, roughly 90% of them seen just once. This clonotype was obtained from a woman between 50 and 59 years old in a cohort exposed to, infected with or recovered from COVID-19 (not recorded which). The specimen sequenced was PBMCs or T cells enriched from blood (not recorded which).

The CDR3 sequence: CASSTGTGRDTEAFF. In DNA form, the CDR3 reads TGCGCCAGCAGCACCGGGACAGGGCGTGACACTGAAGCTTTCTTT. The chain has TRBV5-1 and TRBJ1-1; 9 bases map to TRBD1. The CDR3 totals 15 residues. Looked up from germline, CDR1 is SGHRS and CDR2 is YFSETQ. V gave up 4 bases and J gave up 3 bases; unmatched junction bases: 7.